This T cell receptor (beta chain) derives from a study of control samples from healthy donors and cancer patients. Clones were sequenced by immunoSEQ multiplex PCR, and TCRdb holds only the in-frame ones, with some missing. There are tens of thousands of clones in the sample; nearly 95% occur only once, and less than 25% lies in the top ten. Germline V CDR1 and CDR2: MNHEY, SVGAGI. The V and J ends lost 1 base and 8 bases, in that order; junction bases with no gene match: 7. The CDR3 runs to 15 residues. The clonotype was recovered from a woman in her forties or fifties with head and neck cancer. The sequencing input was PBMCs. V and J are TRBV6-5 and TRBJ1-4; 7 nucleotides align to TRBD1. CDR3 bases: TGTGCCAGCAGTTACTTAGAAGGGGGCCGGGAAAAACTGTTTTTT. This sequence encodes CASSYLEGGREKLFF.